Each of the 7 T cell receptor beta chains below was sequenced from the same sample in a study of blood T cell repertoires in COVID-19. Measured with immunoSEQ multiplex PCR; TCRdb has only the in-frame clones, and not every one. The table has nearly 250,000 clones, 85% to 90% seen once; the top ten hold roughly 0.95%. The material sequenced was PBMCs or T cells enriched from blood (not recorded which). These TCRs come from a man between 50 and 59 years old who had been exposed to COVID-19.

The rearrangement uses TRBV7-9 and TRBJ1-2; unclear D gene. The CDR3 is 14 amino acids. The V end was cut by 3 bases, the J end by 4 bases, with 12 bases between. Germline assignment: CDR1 SEHNR and CDR2 FQNEAQ (reference sequence). CDR3 residues: CASSFKTGSYGYTF. CDR3 sequence (DNA): TGTGCCAGCAGCTTCAAGACGGGTAGCTATGGCTACACCTTC.

The chain employs TRBV29-1 and TRBJ1-1; D not certain. CDR3 length: 11 amino acids. CDR1 and CDR2 (germline): SQVTM, ANQGSEA. Trimming removed 6 bases from V and 5 bases from J, with 10 bases in between. The DNA for the CDR3 is TGCAGCGTCGTAATCCTGACTGAAGCTTTCTTT. Translating it yields CSVVILTEAFF.

This chain links TRBV6-5 with TRBJ1-6; 11 bases map to TRBD1. Looked up from germline, CDR1 is MNHEY and CDR2 is SVGAGI. The CDR3 extends over 16 amino acids. V lost 6 bases to trimming and J lost 10 bases; unmatched junction nucleotides: 11. CDR3 sequence reads: CASSYTGQGEASPLHF. The CDR3 DNA follows: TGTGCCAGCAGCTACACGGGACAGGGGGAGGCATCACCCCTCCACTTT.

V is TRBV6-5 and J is TRBJ1-4; D remains ambiguous. This CDR3 spans 10 amino acids. CDR1 and CDR2 (germline): MNHEY, SVGAGI. With 5 bases removed from V and 8 bases from J, the gap between germline ends came to 3 bases. CDR3 sequence reads: CASSLEKLFF. CDR3 in DNA: TGTGCCAGCAGTCTGGAAAAACTGTTTTTT.

This clone was seen only once. The gene calls are TRBV7-3 and TRBJ2-5, with TRBD1 identical over 10 bases. The V and J ends lost 5 bases and 7 bases, in that order; junction bases with no gene match: 7. Germline-derived CDR1 and CDR2 are SGHTA and FQGTGA. The CDR3 length is 14 residues. The CDR3 is CASSPGQGVGTQYF. The CDR3 DNA reads as TGTGCCAGCAGCCCAGGACAGGGGGTGGGGACCCAGTACTTC.

V gene TRBV24-1 combines with J gene TRBJ2-1; D might be TRBD2 (6 bases). Germline values: CDR1 KGHDR, CDR2 SFDVKD. V lost 3 bases to trimming and J lost 7 bases, with 15 bases between them. The CDR3 runs to 15 residues. CDR3 in DNA: TGTGCCACCAGTGATCTAGGGAGGTCTGGAAATGAGCAGTTCTTC. It yields the protein CATSDLGRSGNEQFF.

In nucleotides, the CDR3 is TGTGCCAGCAGCCCCCCTGGGGGGAGGGTAAGTGATGAGCAGTTCTTC. Its protein product is CASSPPGGRVSDEQFF. The chain employs TRBV5-4 and TRBJ2-1; 7 nucleotides agree with TRBD2. Germline values: CDR1 SGHNT, CDR2 YYREEE (reference sequence). Unmatched junction bases numbered 15, after V lost 4 bases and J lost 8 bases. This CDR3 spans 16 amino acids.